This T cell receptor beta chain originates from a study of preoperative IRX-2 immunotherapy in early breast cancer. Generated by immunoSEQ multiplex PCR, the TCRdb table keeps only in-frame clones and is missing some. The table records 5,000 to 6,500 clones, around 75% of them present only once. The V end lost 9 bases, the J end lost 2 bases, and 14 bases lay between the germline ends. The CDR3 has 14 residues. CDR1 and CDR2 from the germline V gene are LNHDA and SQIVND (reference sequence). This clone showed up just a few times. Stated treatment: preoperative locoregional IRX-2 cytokine immunotherapy. Preoperative locoregional IRX-2 cytokine immunotherapy was tested in the phase Ib source study.

The rearrangement uses TRBV19 and TRBJ1-5; D remains ambiguous. The TCR originated in a human donor with breast cancer. This specimen consisted of tumor tissue, obtained before IRX-2 immunotherapy. This chain's CDR3 is CASNPGRRNQPQHF. The CDR3 DNA is TGTGCCAGCAACCCGGGTAGGCGCAATCAGCCCCAGCATTTT. Looking up the rest from reference TRBV19 and TRBJ1-5 gives the full variable domain: DGGITQSPKYLFRKEGQNVTLSCEQNLNHDAMYWYRQDPGQGLRLIYYSQIVNDFQKGDIAEGYSVSREKKESFPLTVTSAQKNPTAFYLCASNPGRRNQPQHFGDGTRLSIL.